What follows are 20 T cell receptor beta chains derived from one specimen sequenced in a study of blood T cell repertoires in COVID-19 (dated by TCRdb to the early 2020s). The library was obtained by the immunoSEQ multiplex PCR assay. Drawn from immuneACCESS, this table holds only the in-frame rearrangements with V and J called that TCRdb kept. Clones are partly lost; checked studies trace under half to an unresolved V gene and leave the rest unexplained. Counted in this sample were some 260,000 clones; around 80% of them appeared once. The leading ten clones occupy approximately 4% of the sample. The specimen was PBMCs or T cells enriched from blood (not recorded which). The receptors come from a man aged 25-40 years with acute COVID-19.

The CDR3 here is CATSDPVSGREDTQYF. DNA for the CDR3: TGTGCCACCAGTGATCCCGTTAGCGGGAGGGAAGATACGCAGTATTTT. The rearrangement uses TRBV24-1 and TRBJ2-3, with 11 bases matching TRBD2. Germline V gene sequence: CDR1 KGHDR, CDR2 SFDVKD. This CDR3 spans 16 amino acids. The J segment lost 5 bases and the V segment lost 3 bases, leaving 6 bases of the junction unmatched.

The chain links TRBV6-5 to TRBJ2-2, with D possibly being TRBD2 (7 bases). Trimming shortened V by 6 bases and J by 6 bases, and 17 bases separated the two germline ends. The CDR3 loop spans 15 amino acids. From germline, CDR1 is MNHEY and CDR2 SVGAGI. The CDR3 DNA follows: TGTGCCAGCAGGGCCTTTGGAGGGGGGGCCGGGGAGCTGTTTTTT. Translated, it gives CASRAFGGGAGELFF.

The gene calls are TRBV11-3 and TRBJ2-5; 11 nucleotides agree with TRBD2. With 4 bases clipped from V and 7 bases from J, the junction kept 5 bases outside the gene matches. The CDR3 is 14 residues long. CDR1 and CDR2 from the germline V gene are SGHNT and YENEEA. This CDR3 is CASSSLAGGWTQYF. CDR3 coding DNA: TGTGCCAGCAGCTCGCTAGCGGGGGGCTGGACCCAGTACTTC.

In its sample, this clone was seen once. The rearrangement joins TRBV19 to TRBJ1-6, with D perhaps TRBD1 (5 bases). The length of the CDR3 is 14 residues. V was pared by 7 bases and J by 7 bases, with 14 bases between. Germline CDR1 reads LNHDA; CDR2 reads SQIVND (reference sequence). The CDR3 bases are TGTGCCAGTAACGGGGGTTTAATGAATTCACCCCTCCACTTT. Translated, it gives CASNGGLMNSPLHF.

The chain is built from TRBV5-1 and TRBJ2-3; no reliable D call. V lost 3 bases, J lost 2 bases, and 10 bases lay in between. This CDR3 contains 14 residues. CDR1 and CDR2 from the germline V gene are SGHRS and YFSETQ. CDR3 loop: CASSSDTPTDTQYF. CDR3 nucleotides: TGCGCCAGCAGCTCCGACACGCCCACAGATACGCAGTATTTT.

The chain joins TRBV3-1 (or the pseudogene TRBV3-2) to TRBJ2-5; D perhaps matches TRBD1 (6 bases). From germline, CDR1 is LGHDT and CDR2 YNNKEL (reference sequence). Trimming took 6 bases from V and 3 from J, leaving 14 bases between them. There are 14 residues in the CDR3. The chain's CDR3 is CASRFPRGKETQYF. The CDR3 DNA sequence: TGTGCCAGCAGGTTCCCTAGGGGGAAAGAGACCCAGTACTTC.

The chain recombines TRBV4-2 with TRBJ2-5, with 12 positions matching TRBD2. The germline gives CDR1 LGHNA, CDR2 YNFKEQ. V was pared by 0 bases and J by 2 bases, with 10 bases of the junction left unmatched. This CDR3 comprises 19 residues. CDR3 residues: CASSQDTASGGETQETQYF. In DNA, the CDR3 is TGTGCCAGCAGCCAAGATACGGCTAGCGGGGGGGAAACACAAGAGACCCAGTACTTC.

The chain combines TRBV28 with TRBJ1-6, with a possible D match to TRBD1 (5 bases). The CDR3 spans 17 residues. CDR1 is MDHEN and CDR2 is SYDVKM in the germline V gene. Trimming cost V 7 bases and J 0 bases, with 16 bases left between them. CDR3 sequence reads: CASIAGSASSYNSPLHF. For the CDR3, the DNA is TGTGCCAGCATAGCAGGGTCAGCAAGCTCCTATAATTCACCCCTCCACTTT. The whole variable domain, remainder taken from reference TRBV28 and TRBJ1-6, is DVKVTQSSRYLVKRTGEKVFLECVQDMDHENMFWYRQDPGLGLRLIYFSYDVKMKEKGDIPEGYSVSREKKERFSLILESASTNQTSMYLCASIAGSASSYNSPLHFGNGTRLTVT.

This clone came up a few times. The rearrangement uses TRBV7-9 and TRBJ1-1; D unresolved. The V end was cut by 5 bases, the J end by 11 bases, with 15 bases between. CDR3 size: 12 residues. The germline gives CDR1 SEHNR, CDR2 FQNEAQ (reference sequence). CDR3 DNA: TGTGCCAGCAGCCCAGTTGGGAGTTCGGCTTTCTTT. This gives the protein CASSPVGSSAFF.

V and J are TRBV6-6 and TRBJ2-1; 12 bases align to TRBD2. V lost 5 bases and J lost 9; bases outside the gene matches: 5. CDR1 and CDR2 (germline): MNHNY, SVGAGI (reference sequence). The CDR3 contains 14 residues. The CDR3 is CASSRLAGEAEQFF. The CDR3 DNA is TGTGCCAGCAGTCGACTAGCGGGAGAGGCTGAGCAGTTCTTC.

The chain has TRBV28 and TRBJ1-4, with TRBD1 matching 7 bases. There are 14 residues in the CDR3. The trim removed 5 bases at V and 8 bases at J, leaving 8 bases unmatched. Germline CDR1 and CDR2: MDHEN and SYDVKM. The CDR3 nucleotides are TGTGCCAGCAGTATGCCGGGACAGAGCGAAAAACTGTTTTTT. Amino acid sequence: CASSMPGQSEKLFF.

The chain joins TRBV5-6 to TRBJ2-5, with 10 bases identical to TRBD2. J lost 3 bases, V lost 4 bases, and 6 bases had no gene match. CDR1 and CDR2 (germline): SGHDT, YYEEEE. The CDR3 totals 15 residues. The CDR3, as DNA: TGTGCCAGCAGCGGCAGTGGACTAGCGGAAGAGACCCAGTACTTC. Translated, it gives CASSGSGLAEETQYF.

This clone was seen once. The J gene is TRBJ2-3, the V gene TRBV3-1 (or the pseudogene TRBV3-2); 8 bases agree with TRBD2. The CDR3 is 13 amino acids. The J segment lost 5 bases and the V segment lost 5 bases, leaving 3 bases of the junction unmatched. The germline gives CDR1 LGHDT, CDR2 YNNKEL (reference sequence). This CDR3 reads CASSSLAGDTQYF. DNA for the CDR3: TGTGCCAGCAGCTCTCTAGCGGGAGATACGCAGTATTTT.

J is TRBJ2-7 and V is TRBV5-4, with D unresolved. CDR3 length equals 15 residues. The germline V and J ends were trimmed by 0 bases and 0 bases, with 10 bases remaining between them. Looked up from germline, CDR1 is SGHNT and CDR2 is YYREEE (reference sequence). As DNA, the CDR3 is TGTGCCAGCAGCTTGGGGGTCGCTAGCTCCTACGAGCAGTACGTC. This sequence encodes CASSLGVASSYEQYV.

The chain has TRBV5-4 and TRBJ1-1, with a tentative D call TRBD1 (6 bases). Between the trimmed V and J ends, which lost 2 bases and 5 bases, there was a span of 16 bases. The CDR3 is made up of 15 amino acids. Germline CDR1 is SGHNT and CDR2 is YYREEE (reference sequence). CDR3 loop: CASSLPTGRGTEAFF. The CDR3 region has the DNA TGTGCCAGCAGCTTACCGACCGGGAGGGGGACTGAAGCTTTCTTT.

This chain uses TRBV3-1 (or the pseudogene TRBV3-2) with TRBJ2-2, with 12 nucleotides matching TRBD2. The germline gives CDR1 LGHDT, CDR2 YNNKEL (reference sequence). The CDR3 has 17 residues. Trimming took 4 bases from V and 8 from J; bases not matched to a gene: 11. The CDR3 nucleotides are TGTGCCAGCAGCCCCAAACTAGCGGGGGGCCCGCGGGGGGAGCTGTTTTTT. Protein sequence: CASSPKLAGGPRGELFF.

The chain uses TRBV28 and TRBJ2-3; D not certain. The CDR3 extends over 16 amino acids. CDR1 and CDR2 from the germline V gene are MDHEN and SYDVKM. V lost 1 base and J lost 0, with 11 bases in between. In DNA, the CDR3 is TGTGCCAGCAGTTTATACCGCGCGGATAGCACAGATACGCAGTATTTT. Its translation: CASSLYRADSTDTQYF.

This chain links TRBV18 with TRBJ2-7, with D perhaps matching TRBD2 (5 bases). The CDR3 is made up of 13 amino acids. V was pared by 4 bases and J by 4 bases, with 11 bases between. Germline CDR1 reads KGHSH; CDR2 reads LQKENI. The CDR3 sequence: CASSRVEGYEQYV. For the CDR3, the DNA is TGTGCCAGCTCACGGGTTGAGGGATACGAGCAGTACGTC.

CDR3 residues: CATETGVSGNTIYF. Written as DNA, the CDR3 is TGTGCCACCGAAACAGGGGTTTCTGGAAACACCATATATTTT. The rearrangement uses TRBV15 and TRBJ1-3; 7 bases are shared with TRBD1. The CDR3 is 14 amino acids. J lost 1 base, V lost 8 bases, and 5 bases had no gene match. The germline V gene encodes CDR1 LNHNV and CDR2 YYDKDF (reference sequence).

The chain couples TRBV12-3 or TRBV12-4 to TRBJ2-1; D call uncertain. Trimming took off 5 bases at V and 7 bases at J, with 6 bases between the two ends. CDR3 length: 11 amino acids. The CDR3 sequence is CASSPQNEQFF. The CDR3 DNA reads TGTGCCAGCAGTCCCCAGAATGAGCAGTTCTTC.